This T cell receptor beta chain was obtained from a study of CD8 T cells in ankylosing spondylitis. Germline V gene data show CDR1 as SGHRS and CDR2 as YFSETQ. Deletions cut 5 bases from V and 2 bases from J, with 13 bases between. This CDR3 contains 15 residues. In making TCR beta libraries, quantitative 5'-RACE with molecular barcodes was used. Each CDR3 protein gets one entry after TCRdb re-called the 5' RACE reads with MiXCR. The repertoire holds fewer than 250,000 distinct CDR3 sequences, with around a quarter as singletons. This clonotype was counted between two and nine times. Sequencing input: blood, either unsorted or a sorted T cell fraction (not recorded which). The V call is TRBV5-1, the J call TRBJ2-2; no definite D call. The TCR comes from a male donor with ankylosing spondylitis or in good health (not recorded which). The CDR3 nucleotides read TGCGCCAGCAGTGGCACCAGACCTAACACCGGGGAGCTGTTTTTT. Its translation is CASSGTRPNTGELFF. Full variable domain (outside the CDR3, taken from reference TRBV5-1 and TRBJ2-2): KAGVTQTPRYLIKTRGQQVTLSCSPISGHRSVSWYQQTPGQGLQFLFEYFSETQRNKGNFPGRFSGRQFSNSRSEMNVSTLELGDSALYLCASSGTRPNTGELFFGEGSRLTVL.